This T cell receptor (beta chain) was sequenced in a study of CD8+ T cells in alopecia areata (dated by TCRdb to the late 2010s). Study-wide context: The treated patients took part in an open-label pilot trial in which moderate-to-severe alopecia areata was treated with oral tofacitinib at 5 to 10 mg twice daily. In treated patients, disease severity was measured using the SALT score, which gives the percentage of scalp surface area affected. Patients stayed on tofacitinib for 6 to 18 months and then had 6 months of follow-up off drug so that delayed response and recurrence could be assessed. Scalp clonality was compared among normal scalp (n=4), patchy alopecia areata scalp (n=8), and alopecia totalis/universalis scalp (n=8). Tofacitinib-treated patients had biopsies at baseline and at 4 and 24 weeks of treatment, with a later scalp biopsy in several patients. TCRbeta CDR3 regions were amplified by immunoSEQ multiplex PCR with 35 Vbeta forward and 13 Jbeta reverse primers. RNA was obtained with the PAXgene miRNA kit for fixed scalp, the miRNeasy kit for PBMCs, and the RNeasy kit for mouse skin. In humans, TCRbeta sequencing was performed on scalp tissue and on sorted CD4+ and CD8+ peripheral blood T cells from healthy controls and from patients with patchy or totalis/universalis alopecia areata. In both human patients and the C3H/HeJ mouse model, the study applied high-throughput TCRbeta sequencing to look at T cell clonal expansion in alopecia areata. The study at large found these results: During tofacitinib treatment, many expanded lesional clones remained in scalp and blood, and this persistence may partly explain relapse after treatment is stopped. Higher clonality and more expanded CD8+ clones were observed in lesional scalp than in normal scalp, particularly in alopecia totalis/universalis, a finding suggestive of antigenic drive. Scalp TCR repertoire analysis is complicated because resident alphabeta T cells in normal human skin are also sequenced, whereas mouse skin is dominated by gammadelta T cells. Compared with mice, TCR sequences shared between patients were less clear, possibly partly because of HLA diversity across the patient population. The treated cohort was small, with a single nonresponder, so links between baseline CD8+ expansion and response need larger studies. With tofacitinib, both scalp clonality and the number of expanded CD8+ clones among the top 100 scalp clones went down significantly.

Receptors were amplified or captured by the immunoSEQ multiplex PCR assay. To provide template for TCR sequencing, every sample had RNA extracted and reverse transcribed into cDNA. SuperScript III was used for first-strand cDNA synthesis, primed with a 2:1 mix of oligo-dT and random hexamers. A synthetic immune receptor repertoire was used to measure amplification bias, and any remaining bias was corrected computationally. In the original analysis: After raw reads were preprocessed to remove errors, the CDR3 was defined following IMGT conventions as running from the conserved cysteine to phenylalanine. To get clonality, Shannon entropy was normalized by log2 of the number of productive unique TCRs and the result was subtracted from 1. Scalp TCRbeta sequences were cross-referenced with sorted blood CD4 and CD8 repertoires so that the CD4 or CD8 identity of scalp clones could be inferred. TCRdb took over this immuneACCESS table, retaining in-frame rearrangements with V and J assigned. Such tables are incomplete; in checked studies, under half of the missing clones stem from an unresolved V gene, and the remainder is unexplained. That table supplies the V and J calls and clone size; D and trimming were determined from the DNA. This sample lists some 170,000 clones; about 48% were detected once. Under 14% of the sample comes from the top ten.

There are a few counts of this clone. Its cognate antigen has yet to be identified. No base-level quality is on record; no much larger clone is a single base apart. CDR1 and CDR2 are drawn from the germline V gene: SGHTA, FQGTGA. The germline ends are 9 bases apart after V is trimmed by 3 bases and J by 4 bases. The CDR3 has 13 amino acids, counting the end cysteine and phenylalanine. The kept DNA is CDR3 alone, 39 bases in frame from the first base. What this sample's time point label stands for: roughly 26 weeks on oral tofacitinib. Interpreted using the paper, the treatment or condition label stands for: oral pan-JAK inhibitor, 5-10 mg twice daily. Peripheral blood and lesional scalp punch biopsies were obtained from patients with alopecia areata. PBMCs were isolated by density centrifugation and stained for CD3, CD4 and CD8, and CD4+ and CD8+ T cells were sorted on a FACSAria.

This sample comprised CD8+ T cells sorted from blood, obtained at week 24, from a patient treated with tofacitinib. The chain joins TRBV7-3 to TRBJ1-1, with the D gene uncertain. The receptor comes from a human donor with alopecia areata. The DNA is TGTGCCAGCAGCTTGTCCGCAGGCACTGAAGCTTTCTTT. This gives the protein CASSLSAGTEAFF.